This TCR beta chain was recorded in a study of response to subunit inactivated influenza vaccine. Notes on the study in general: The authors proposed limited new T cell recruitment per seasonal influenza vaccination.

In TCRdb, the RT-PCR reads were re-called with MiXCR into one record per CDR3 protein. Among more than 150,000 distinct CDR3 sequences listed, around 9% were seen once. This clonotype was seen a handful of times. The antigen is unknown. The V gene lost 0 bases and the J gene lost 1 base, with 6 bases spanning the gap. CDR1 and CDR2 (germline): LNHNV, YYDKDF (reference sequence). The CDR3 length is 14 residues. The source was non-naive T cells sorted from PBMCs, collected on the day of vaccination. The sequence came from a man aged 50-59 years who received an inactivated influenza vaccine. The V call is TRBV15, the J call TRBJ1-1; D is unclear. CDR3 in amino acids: CATSRDPKNTEAFF. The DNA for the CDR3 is TGTGCCACCAGCAGAGATCCAAAGAACACTGAAGCTTTCTTT.